One and the same sample provided the 24 T cell receptor beta chains below, sequenced in a study of T cell responses to AZD1222 COVID-19 vaccine. The protocol was immunoSEQ multiplex PCR, while the TCRdb copy is restricted to in-frame clones and leaves out a portion. Of under 200,000 clones listed, 93% were seen once; the top ten hold around 4.3%. This sample comprised peripheral blood, obtained on day 0 of AZD1222 vaccination. The source is an adult in good health.

This clone was seen once. The V and J genes are TRBV28 and TRBJ1-1; 10 bases line up with TRBD1. Per germline, CDR1 MDHEN and CDR2 SYDVKM. The V and J ends lost 6 bases and 4 bases, in that order; junction bases with no gene match: 5. CDR3 length: 14 residues. CDR3 DNA sequence: TGTGCCAGCAGGAAGACAGGGGGCGGCACTGAAGCTTTCTTT. Protein product: CASRKTGGGTEAFF.

This chain links TRBV7-9 with TRBJ1-4; D is ambiguous. Trimming stripped 7 bases from V and 3 bases from J, with 15 bases between. Per germline, CDR1 SEHNR and CDR2 FQNEAQ (reference sequence). CDR3 length equals 15 residues. The CDR3 protein is CASMTAQTSNEKLFF. CDR3 bases: TGTGCCAGCATGACCGCCCAGACTTCTAATGAAAAACTGTTTTTT. The variable domain in full, completed from reference TRBV7-9 and TRBJ1-4, reads DTGVSQNPRHKITKRGQNVTFRCDPISEHNRLYWYRQTLGQGPEFLTYFQNEAQLEKSRLLSDRFSAERPKGSFSTLEIQRTEQGDSAMYLCASMTAQTSNEKLFFGSGTQLSVL.

This chain links TRBV19 with TRBJ1-1, with 10 nucleotides matching TRBD1. Germline CDR1 and CDR2: LNHDA and SQIVND (reference sequence). The CDR3 is 15 residues long. Unmatched junction bases numbered 11, after V lost 8 bases and J lost 5 bases. The CDR3 DNA follows: TGTGCCAGTCGGGGGACAGGGGATTGGGGGACTGAAGCTTTCTTT. Translated, it gives CASRGTGDWGTEAFF.

The rearrangement joins TRBV6-1 to TRBJ1-2; no clear D gene. Trimming removed 2 bases from V and 2 bases from J, with 12 bases in between. The CDR3 runs to 15 residues. The germline CDR1 and CDR2 sequences are MNHNS and SASEGT. CDR3 protein: CASSEFLRDNYGYTF. In DNA form, the CDR3 reads TGTGCCAGCAGTGAATTCTTACGTGACAACTATGGCTACACCTTC.

This clone was recorded once. The genes are TRBV5-1 and TRBJ1-2; D gene uncertain. This CDR3 is built from 13 residues. Germline CDR1 SGHRS, CDR2 YFSETQ. V was pared by 2 bases and J by 2 bases, with 7 bases between. The CDR3 DNA follows: TGCGCCAGCAGCTTACTGGGAAACTATGGCTACACCTTC. Encoded protein: CASSLLGNYGYTF.

This chain links TRBV29-1 with TRBJ2-7; D possibly corresponds to TRBD1 (6 bases). This CDR3 has 15 residues. The germline V gene has CDR1 SQVTM and CDR2 ANQGSEA. Trimming cost V 2 bases and J 3 bases, with 17 bases left between them. The CDR3 nucleotides are TGCAGCGTTGAAAGCCTCCGGGACACCAACTACGAGCAGTACTTC. This codes for CSVESLRDTNYEQYF.

V gene TRBV9 combines with J gene TRBJ1-3; a possible D gene is TRBD1 (6 bases). The CDR3 is 15 residues long. V dropped 3 bases and J dropped 0 bases, with 10 bases sitting between them. CDR1 and CDR2 (germline): SGDLS, YYNGEE. CDR3 amino acids: CASSAGHLSGNTIYF. The CDR3 DNA reads TGTGCCAGCAGCGCGGGACACCTCTCTGGAAACACCATATATTTT.

The V gene is TRBV14, the J gene TRBJ2-7; D uncertain. The CDR3 contains 12 residues. Trimming stripped 3 bases from V and 3 bases from J, with 6 bases between. Germline V gives CDR1 SGHDN, CDR2 FVKESK. The CDR3 loop is CASSHGYYEQYF. CDR3 DNA: TGTGCCAGCAGCCACGGATACTACGAGCAGTACTTC.

The V call is TRBV3-1 (or the pseudogene TRBV3-2), the J call TRBJ2-7; no clear D. The V end lost 3 bases, the J end lost 7 bases, and 10 bases lay between the germline ends. Per germline, CDR1 LGHDT and CDR2 YNNKEL (reference sequence). There are 12 residues in the CDR3. CDR3 sequence: CASSHRKTEQYF. The CDR3 nucleotides read TGTGCCAGCAGCCATCGGAAGACGGAGCAGTACTTC.

This sequence joins TRBV7-9 and TRBJ1-3; D unresolved. CDR1 and CDR2 (germline): SEHNR, FQNEAQ (reference sequence). The CDR3 has 14 amino acids. The V and J ends lost 5 bases and 0 bases respectively, with 8 bases between them. CDR3 nucleotide sequence: TGTGCCAGCAGCCGCGACGGCTCTGGAAACACCATATATTTT. It yields the protein CASSRDGSGNTIYF.

The CDR3 sequence is CASKGGGYEQYF. The CDR3, as DNA: TGTGCCAGCAAAGGCGGGGGCTACGAGCAGTACTTC. This chain connects TRBV27 to TRBJ2-7, with TRBD2 matching over 7 bases. Per the germline V gene, CDR1 is MNHEY and CDR2 is SMNVEV (reference sequence). The CDR3 has 12 residues. J was trimmed by 3 bases and V by 7 bases; bases with no gene match: 3.

This chain links TRBV5-5 with TRBJ1-2; 7 nucleotides align to TRBD1. This CDR3 is built from 15 residues. Germline trimming cut 2 bases from V and 2 bases from J; bases unmatched to any gene: 6. CDR1 SGHKS and CDR2 YYEKEE come from the germline V gene (reference sequence). The CDR3: CASSFPGTANYGYTF. CDR3 sequence (DNA): TGTGCCAGCAGCTTCCCCGGGACAGCGAACTATGGCTACACCTTC.

V usage is TRBV19 and J usage is TRBJ1-1; weak D call: TRBD1 (5 bases). V lost 6 bases to trimming and J lost 0 bases, with 11 bases between them. Germline V gene sequence: CDR1 LNHDA, CDR2 SQIVND (reference sequence). The CDR3 totals 14 residues. CDR3 in amino acids: CASRDGALNTEAFF. CDR3 nucleotide sequence: TGTGCCAGTAGGGATGGGGCCTTGAACACTGAAGCTTTCTTT. Using reference TRBV19 and TRBJ1-1 for the parts outside the CDR3, the full variable domain is DGGITQSPKYLFRKEGQNVTLSCEQNLNHDAMYWYRQDPGQGLRLIYYSQIVNDFQKGDIAEGYSVSREKKESFPLTVTSAQKNPTAFYLCASRDGALNTEAFFGQGTRLTVV.

J is TRBJ2-2 and V is TRBV19; the D gene could be TRBD1 or TRBD2 (5 bases each). The V gene's germline CDR1 is LNHDA and CDR2 SQIVND (reference sequence). V was cut by 7 bases and J by 4 bases, with 7 bases left in between. The CDR3 sequence is 12 residues long. The CDR3 loop is CASKRGTGELFF. The CDR3 DNA follows: TGTGCCAGTAAGAGGGGCACCGGGGAGCTGTTTTTT.

The rearrangement uses TRBV6-1 and TRBJ1-2; TRBD1 might be the D (5 bases). Germline assignment: CDR1 MNHNS and CDR2 SASEGT. Trimming cost V 6 bases and J 7 bases, with 24 bases left between them. The CDR3 is 16 amino acids. The chain's CDR3 is CASRETRRAGYSGYTF. The CDR3 DNA sequence: TGTGCCAGCAGGGAAACCAGACGAGCAGGGTATAGTGGCTACACCTTC.

This sequence joins TRBV7-9 and TRBJ1-6; 7 nucleotides agree with TRBD1. The V and J ends lost 5 bases and 7 bases, in that order; junction bases with no gene match: 5. The CDR3 extends over 14 amino acids. Germline CDR1 is SEHNR and CDR2 is FQNEAQ (reference sequence). The CDR3 reads CASSLGTANSPLHF. The CDR3 DNA reads as TGTGCCAGCAGCCTAGGGACAGCGAATTCACCCCTCCACTTT.

This chain uses TRBV13 with TRBJ2-2; D assignment may be TRBD1 or TRBD2 (5 bases each). The V end was cut by 3 bases, the J end by 1 base, with 12 bases between. This CDR3 is built from 16 residues. Germline CDR1 is PRHDT and CDR2 is FYEKMQ (reference sequence). CDR3 protein: CASSLGRTRNTGELFF. Written as DNA, the CDR3 is TGTGCCAGCAGCTTGGGGCGGACTCGGAACACCGGGGAGCTGTTTTTT.

The chain recombines TRBV12-3 or TRBV12-4 with TRBJ1-1; TRBD1 is a possible D gene (5 bases). V was cut by 7 bases and J by 2 bases, with 11 bases left in between. This CDR3 is built from 13 residues. The CDR3 bases are TGTGCCAGCAATAGACAGACCAACACTGAAGCTTTCTTT. Encoded protein: CASNRQTNTEAFF.

The genes are TRBV19 and TRBJ2-1; no reliable D call. This CDR3 comprises 12 residues. CDR1 is LNHDA and CDR2 is SQIVND in the germline V gene (reference sequence). With 4 bases removed from V and 9 bases from J, the gap between germline ends came to 10 bases. CDR3 nucleotide sequence: TGTGCCAGTAGTACATTTGGCGGTGAGCAGTTCTTC. This gives the protein CASSTFGGEQFF.

This clone appeared a single time. The V gene is TRBV27, the J gene TRBJ2-6; 7 bases map to TRBD1. V shed 3 bases and J 3 bases; nucleotides not matched to a gene: 5. The V gene's germline CDR1 is MNHEY and CDR2 SMNVEV (reference sequence). The CDR3 spans 16 residues. Here the CDR3 DNA reads TGTGCCAGCAGTTTTACAGGGGCTGGTGGGGCCAACGTCCTGACTTTC. Translated: CASSFTGAGGANVLTF.

The chain uses TRBV5-1 and TRBJ1-6, with a tentative D call TRBD1 (6 bases). Germline V gene lookup returns CDR1 SGHRS and CDR2 YFSETQ. Trimming stripped 2 bases from V and 5 bases from J, with 11 bases between. The CDR3 has 15 amino acids. CDR3 in DNA: TGCGCCAGCAGCTTAATAGGACAGAATAATTCACCCCTCCACTTT. Translation gives CASSLIGQNNSPLHF.

The CDR3 loop is CASSSGQDANTEAFF. The CDR3 DNA is TGTGCCAGCAGCTCGGGACAGGATGCTAACACTGAAGCTTTCTTT. The V call is TRBV5-4, the J call TRBJ1-1; 8 nucleotides agree with TRBD1. Trimming took 3 bases from V and 2 from J; bases not matched to a gene: 6. CDR1 is SGHNT, CDR2 YYREEE, per germline (reference sequence). CDR3 length: 15 residues.

The chain employs TRBV24-1 and TRBJ2-7; TRBD1 matches 8 bases. This CDR3 spans 14 amino acids. Germline lookup yields CDR1 KGHDR and CDR2 SFDVKD. Losses at the gene ends were 6 bases for V and 3 bases for J; bases not matched to a gene: 6. For the CDR3, the DNA is TGTGCCACCAGTTCCTGGACAGGGTTCTACGAGCAGTACTTC. The encoded protein is CATSSWTGFYEQYF.

The V and J genes are TRBV2 and TRBJ1-1; TRBD1 matches 7 bases. The CDR3 extends over 11 amino acids. V dropped 7 bases and J dropped 5; count of bases not matched to a gene: 1. Germline CDR1 is SNHLY and CDR2 is FYNNEI. In nucleotides, the CDR3 is TGTGCCAGCAACAGGGGTACTGAAGCTTTCTTT. Translation: CASNRGTEAFF.